Below, one TCR beta chain is given with its context. Its specificity is not known. Germline CDR1 is SGHRS and CDR2 is YFSETQ. The CDR3 consists of 18 residues. Losses at the gene ends were 0 bases for V and 6 bases for J; bases not matched to a gene: 16. These data belong to a study of T-cell memory formation after mild COVID-19. Findings and limits, study-wide: Contracting CD4+ clones lay largely in CM and EM, with CD8+ ones residing in EMRA. Within pre-infection memory, some responding clones were found, suggesting cross-reactive memory joined.

Employing constant-segment primers, 5'RACE generated TCR alpha and TCR beta cDNA libraries bearing sample barcodes and UMIs. Each CDR3 protein is one row after TCRdb ran MiXCR on the 5' RACE reads. The sample has fewer than 350,000 distinct CDR3 sequences, roughly 8.2% seen once; the top ten hold roughly 22%. The rearrangement links TRBV5-1 to TRBJ1-2; TRBD1 matches at 8 bases. This TCR came from a man aged 18 to 30 who had mild COVID-19 (a few samples of this study predate the infection). Cell type and time point are not known. Sequenced input: PBMCs or a T cell subset sorted from them (not recorded which). The CDR3 protein is CASSLGSGQGPPPNGYTF. The CDR3 DNA follows: TGCGCCAGCAGCTTGGGTTCCGGACAGGGTCCCCCGCCCAATGGCTACACCTTC.